Detailed here is one T cell receptor beta chain. Time point of the sample: after neoadjuvant nivolumab, at surgical resection. No culture or expansion preceded analysis of these blood cells. Most PBMC samples had approximately 470 ng input DNA in six replicates. Method: immunoSEQ multiplex PCR; TCRdb's copy keeps in-frame clones and lacks some. The table records approximately 12,000 clones, about two thirds of them present only once. The CDR3 sequence is 16 residues long. V lost 1 base and J lost 1, with 10 bases in between. CDR1 and CDR2 from the germline V gene are SGHTA and FQGTGA. The entry originates in a study of neoadjuvant anti-PD-1 for oral cavity cancer. Across the whole study: Most patients had three to four biweekly doses of 3 mg/kg nivolumab before resection.

The receptor comes from a person between 40 and 79 years old with oral cavity squamous cell carcinoma. This chain joins TRBV7-3 and TRBJ2-2; D is unresolved. This specimen consisted of PBMCs, obtained after nivolumab (anti-PD-1) treatment. CDR3 coding DNA: TGTGCCAGCAGCTTAAACCAGGCCGGGAACACCGGGGAGCTGTTTTTT. It yields the protein CASSLNQAGNTGELFF.